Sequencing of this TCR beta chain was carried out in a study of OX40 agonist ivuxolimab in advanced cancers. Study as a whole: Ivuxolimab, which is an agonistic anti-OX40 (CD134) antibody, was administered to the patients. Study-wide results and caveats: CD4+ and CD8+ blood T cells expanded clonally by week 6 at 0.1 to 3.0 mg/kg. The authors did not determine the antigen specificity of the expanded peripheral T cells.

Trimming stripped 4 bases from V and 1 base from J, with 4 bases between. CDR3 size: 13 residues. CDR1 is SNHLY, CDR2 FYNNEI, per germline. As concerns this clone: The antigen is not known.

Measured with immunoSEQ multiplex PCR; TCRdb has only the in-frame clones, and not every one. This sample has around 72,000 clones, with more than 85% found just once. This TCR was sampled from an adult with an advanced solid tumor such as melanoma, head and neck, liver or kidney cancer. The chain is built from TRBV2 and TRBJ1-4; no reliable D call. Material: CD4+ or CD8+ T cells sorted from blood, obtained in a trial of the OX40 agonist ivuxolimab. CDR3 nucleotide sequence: TGTGCCAGCAGTGGAGAAACTAATGAAAAACTGTTTTTT. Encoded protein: CASSGETNEKLFF.